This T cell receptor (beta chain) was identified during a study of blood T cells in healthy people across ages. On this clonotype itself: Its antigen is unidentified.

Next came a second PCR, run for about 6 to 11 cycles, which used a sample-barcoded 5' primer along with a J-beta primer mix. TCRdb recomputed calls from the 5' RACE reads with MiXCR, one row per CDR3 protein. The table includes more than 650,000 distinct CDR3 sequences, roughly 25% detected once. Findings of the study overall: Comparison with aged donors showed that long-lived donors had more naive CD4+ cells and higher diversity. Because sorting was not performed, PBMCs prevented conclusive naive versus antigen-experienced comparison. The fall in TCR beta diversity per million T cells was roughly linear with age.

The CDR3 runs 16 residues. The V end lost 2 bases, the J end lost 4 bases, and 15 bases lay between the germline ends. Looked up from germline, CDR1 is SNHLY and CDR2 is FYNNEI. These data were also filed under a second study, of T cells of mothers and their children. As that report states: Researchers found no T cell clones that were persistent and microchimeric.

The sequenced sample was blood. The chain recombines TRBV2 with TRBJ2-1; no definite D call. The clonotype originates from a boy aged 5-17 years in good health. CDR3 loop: CASSEWSELLYNEQFF. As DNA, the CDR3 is TGTGCCAGCAGTGAATGGTCCGAACTATTATACAATGAGCAGTTCTTC.